This T cell receptor (beta chain) was documented in a study of T cells in Graves' hyperthyroidism and ophthalmopathy (dated by TCRdb to 2018 to 2020). About the investigation overall: A discovery cohort of 95 to 100 patients, approximately 44 with Graves' ophthalmopathy and fewer than 65 with stable Graves' hyperthyroidism, was used to find distinguishing TCR V-J signatures. The roughly 91 discovery patients were randomly divided into training and test sets at a 7:3 ratio. The paper reports TCR Vbeta CDR3 sequencing of roughly 140 peripheral blood samples: around 45 ophthalmopathy, fewer than 80 hyperthyroidism and around 17 progressor patients. After sampling, hyperthyroidism patients received methimazole starting at 30 mg daily, and ophthalmopathy patients received high-dose intravenous methylprednisolone. Thyroid tissue and blood T-cell repertoires from roughly six Graves' hyperthyroidism patients were also compared in the study. An independent validation cohort of about 20 hyperthyroidism patients and over 15 patients who later progressed to ophthalmopathy tested prospective prediction of ophthalmopathy.

The paper as a whole reports these results and caveats: No statistical method was used to set the sample size in advance, and investigators knew the group allocation. A 13 V-J signature model separated ophthalmopathy from stable hyperthyroidism, with over 85% sensitivity and roughly 81% specificity in cross-validation and 80%/75% in testing. Most expanded thyroid clonotypes (frequency above 0.001) were also found in blood, which suggests that blood repertoires may mirror thyroid immune responses. During validation, the model predicted progression to ophthalmopathy a median of roughly six months ahead of onset, with 60% to 71% sensitivity and 72% to 85% specificity.

CDR1 ENHRY and CDR2 SYGVKD were looked up in the germline V gene. Inclusive of the bounding cysteine and phenylalanine, the CDR3 is 14 residues long. Only CDR3 DNA remains: 42 bases, in frame from the first base. The study excluded patients with uncontrolled infections, other autoimmune diseases, pregnancy or lactation. Diagnoses were based on clinical symptoms, serum thyroxine and TRAb, thyroid ultrasound and orbital computed tomography. Trizol reagent was used to extract total RNA, and RNA quality was then checked on an Agilent 2100 Bioanalyzer. This clonotype was counted only a few times. Its cognate antigen has yet to be identified. This may stem from a read error, because a much larger clone lies one nucleotide away. Amplification of TCR beta CDR3 regions was carried out from RNA transcripts. A first-round RT-PCR of the TCR CDR3 used the HTBI primer set with the Qiagen OneStep RT-PCR kit. Libraries were constructed in a second round of multiplex PCR, after which size selection and purification were performed. Libraries were sequenced paired-end with 100 bp reads on an Illumina HiSeq2000. As for the authors' bioinformatics: Raw data were processed with SOAPnuke, discarding reads with adapters, uncalled bases, mean Phred below 15, or no exact constant-primer or identifier match. High-quality paired reads were merged using COPE v1.2.5, and each unique nucleotide sequence was defined as a clonotype. MiTCR v1.1 was used to align clonotypes to the IMGT TRBV, TRBD and TRBJ reference segments. The analysis included only V-J combinations with a frequency above 0.0001, which together covered approximately 99% of the repertoires. The TCS score was defined as the ratio of F50 (clonal expansion) to E x V (chaos), calculated using BLOSUM62-based TCRdist between CDR3 peptides within each V-J. Welch's t-statistics and random forest reduced fewer than 600 V-J features to 13, which were used in a naive Bayes classifier (R e1071). The Morisita-Horn index was used to measure how similar the thyroid and blood repertoires were. The raw public data were reprocessed by TCRdb itself: fastp quality trimming at Q25, MiXCR clonotype calling, in-frame beta chains only. Rows with a matching CDR3 protein are joined into one entry that keeps the most common DNA and genes. The V and J calls were not made by the authors but by TCRdb's processing. A total of 540,000 or so distinct CDR3 sequences appear in this sample, about half of them only once. The ten biggest clones cover about 20% of the sample.

The V and J genes are TRBV10-3 and TRBJ1-6; the best D guess is TRBD1, with 6 bases matching. The sample taken for sequencing was peripheral blood or thyroid tissue (not recorded which). The sequence was collected from an adult woman with Graves' disease, either hyperthyroidism or ophthalmopathy (not recorded which). For the CDR3, the sequence is CAISLDSYNSALHF. The DNA sequence is TGTGCCATCAGTCTGGACAGTTATAATTCAGCCCTCCACTTT.